The subject of this entry is one T cell receptor beta chain. Its antigen is unknown. The data derive from a study of cytomegalovirus exposure and HLA in healthy donors. At the level of the study: Out of 398 genotyped donors, less than 85% belonged to the Caucasian-associated ancestry cluster. Findings and caveats of the study: Later work found most CMV-associated TCR beta chains apparently HLA-restricted. Later analysis demonstrated an association between a missense DCLRE1C variant and TCR beta V- and J-gene trimming.

CDR3 length: 15 residues. Between the trimmed V and J ends, which lost 3 bases and 7 bases, there was a span of 19 bases. Germline V CDR1 and CDR2: MDHEN, SYDVKM. Amplification used 60 Vbeta primers and 13 Jbeta primers. TCRdb's copy holds only in-frame clones and misses some; the assay was immunoSEQ multiplex PCR. The sample carries about 200,000 clones, roughly 83% recorded once. The sequencing input was PBMCs. V usage is TRBV28 and J usage is TRBJ2-7; weak D call: TRBD2 (6 bases). The receptor was isolated from a girl aged 10-17 years in good health and CMV-seronegative. The CDR3 is CASSLGRDDNREQYF. CDR3 sequence (DNA): TGTGCCAGCAGTTTGGGGCGGGACGACAATAGGGAGCAGTACTTC.